These 20 T cell receptor beta chains were all obtained from the same sample, sequenced in a study of T-cell reconstitution after alpha-beta-depleted transplantation in children. Unique molecular identifiers were incorporated when the TCRbeta library was constructed. TCRdb reprocessed the PCR reads with MiXCR, giving one entry per CDR3 protein. Of approximately 590,000 distinct CDR3 sequences detected, about 10% appear once; the ten largest clones hold about 4.3%. This specimen consisted of PBMCs from the stem cell graft donor, obtained from the stem cell graft. These receptors were obtained from a human donor who donated a stem cell graft to a child with acute myeloid leukemia.

This clonotype has just a few counts. V usage is TRBV12-3 or TRBV12-4 and J usage is TRBJ2-1; D gene unclear. This CDR3 has 12 residues. Deletions cut 6 bases from V and 10 bases from J, with 13 bases between. DNA for the CDR3: TGTGCCAGCAGCTCCGGACCTCCAGAGCAGTTCTTC. As protein: CASSSGPPEQFF.

Ten or more counts support this clonotype. CDR3 in amino acids: CASSLGLAGHEQFF. CDR3 sequence (DNA): TGTGCCAGCAGCTTAGGACTAGCGGGACATGAGCAGTTCTTC. The V gene is TRBV7-2, the J gene TRBJ2-1, with 11 positions matching TRBD2. The CDR3 has 14 residues. The J segment lost 8 bases and the V segment lost 1 base, leaving 1 base of the junction unmatched. The germline V gene has CDR1 SGHTA and CDR2 FQGNSA.

CDR3 in amino acids: CASSRDRGKRTGELFF. The CDR3 DNA sequence: TGCGCCAGCAGCCGAGACAGGGGGAAGAGGACCGGGGAGCTGTTTTTT. The chain recombines TRBV5-1 with TRBJ2-2; TRBD1 matches 9 bases. Germline loops: CDR1 SGHRS, CDR2 YFSETQ. This CDR3 contains 16 residues. The junction had 9 bases not matched to a gene; V was cut back by 4 bases and J by 5 bases.

This clonotype was observed at least ten times. The chain carries TRBV6-5 and TRBJ2-5; a weak D match, TRBD1 (5 bases). Germline V gene sequence: CDR1 MNHEY, CDR2 SVGAGI. There are 14 residues in the CDR3. Trimming removed 2 bases from V and 5 bases from J, with 12 bases in between. As DNA, the CDR3 is TGTGCCAGCAGTTACGGCACAGGATCGGAGACCCAGTACTTC. Its protein is CASSYGTGSETQYF.

The chain is built from TRBV24-1 and TRBJ2-1; D possibly corresponds to TRBD1 (6 bases). V was cut by 8 bases and J by 0 bases, with 10 bases left in between. The germline V gene has CDR1 KGHDR and CDR2 SFDVKD. This CDR3 is 14 amino acids long. CDR3 in DNA: TGTGCCACCATGGACAGCCGCTCCTACAATGAGCAGTTCTTC. It specifies CATMDSRSYNEQFF.

CDR3 nucleotides: TGTGCCAGCAGCGGAGCGGTAACGCAGTATTTT. Amino acids: CASSGAVTQYF. This chain joins TRBV11-2 and TRBJ2-3; D perhaps matches TRBD2 (5 bases). Trimming took off 5 bases at V and 9 bases at J, with 9 bases between the two ends. The germline V gene has CDR1 SGHAT and CDR2 FQNNGV. This CDR3 comprises 11 residues.

There are many counts of this clonotype. The rearrangement links TRBV6-1 to TRBJ1-2, with 7 bases lining up with TRBD1. CDR3 length equals 13 residues. V shed 6 bases, J shed 4 bases, and the junction held 5 bases outside the gene matches. Germline CDR1 is MNHNS and CDR2 is SASEGT. The CDR3, as DNA: TGTGCCAGCAGCGACGGACAGGTCTATGGCTACACCTTC. Translation gives CASSDGQVYGYTF.

The CDR3 sequence: CASSQDQDRGNGYTF. The CDR3 region has the DNA TGCGCCAGCAGCCAAGATCAGGACAGGGGAAATGGCTACACCTTC. This rearrangement joins TRBV4-3 to TRBJ1-2; 9 bases are shared with TRBD1. Germline assignment: CDR1 LGHNA and CDR2 YSLEER. The CDR3 has 15 residues. J lost 6 bases, V lost 0 bases, and 5 bases had no gene match.

On this clonotype itself: A much more abundant neighbour one base away suggests this may be a read error. V and J are TRBV29-1 and TRBJ1-4, with 8 bases that match TRBD1. The germline V gene encodes CDR1 SQVTM and CDR2 ANQGSEA. CDR3 length: 13 amino acids. V lost 0 bases, J lost 10 bases, and 4 bases stayed unmatched. CDR3 DNA sequence: TGCAGCGTTGAAGAGGCAGGGGGCAGAAAACTGTTTTTT. This gives the protein CSVEEAGGRKLFF.

This clonotype was counted at least ten times. The CDR3 DNA reads TGTGCCACCAGTTTCAGTAGCGGGAGAGGGTACAATGAGCAGTTCTTC. Translation: CATSFSSGRGYNEQFF. V and J are TRBV24-1 and TRBJ2-1, with 9 positions matching TRBD2. The germline V gene encodes CDR1 KGHDR and CDR2 SFDVKD. V trimming: 6 bases; J trimming: 4 bases; junction bases outside the gene matches: 9. The CDR3 totals 16 residues.

V gene TRBV27 combines with J gene TRBJ2-3, with 13 bases fitting TRBD2. The CDR3 length is 18 residues. The germline V gene encodes CDR1 MNHEY and CDR2 SMNVEV (reference sequence). Trimming cost V 4 bases and J 5 bases; bases outside gene matches: 12. The CDR3 DNA is TGTGCCAGCAGTTCGCAGGGACTAGCGGGACCCTTGCAAGATACGCAGTATTTT. Amino acid sequence: CASSSQGLAGPLQDTQYF.

This clonotype was counted between two and nine times. The V call is TRBV7-2, the J call TRBJ2-1, with 10 bases identical to TRBD2. Trimming took 5 bases from V and 7 from J; bases not matched to a gene: 11. This CDR3 has 16 amino acids. CDR1 SGHTA and CDR2 FQGNSA come from the germline V gene. This CDR3 is CASSNSAGGGWNEQFF. CDR3 bases: TGTGCCAGCAGCAATTCAGCGGGAGGGGGGTGGAATGAGCAGTTCTTC.

This clonotype has at least ten counts. The V call is TRBV28, the J call TRBJ2-3; no clear D gene. Germline loops: CDR1 MDHEN, CDR2 SYDVKM. Trimming pared 7 bases from V and 0 bases from J, leaving 14 bases between. CDR3 length: 15 amino acids. The CDR3 coding sequence is TGTGCCAGCACCGAAGGCGGCAGTAGCACAGATACGCAGTATTTT. Translating it yields CASTEGGSSTDTQYF.

V and J are TRBV20-1 and TRBJ2-7; TRBD1 matches at 8 bases. The trim removed 5 bases at V and 5 bases at J, leaving 14 bases unmatched. The CDR3 contains 15 residues. Germline V lookup: CDR1 DFQATT, CDR2 SNEGSKA (reference sequence). The CDR3 spells CSAGRGDRGLHEQYF. CDR3 sequence (DNA): TGCAGTGCTGGAAGAGGCGACAGGGGTTTGCACGAGCAGTACTTC.

This clonotype has ten or more counts. This chain joins TRBV20-1 and TRBJ2-5; 10 nucleotides align to TRBD2. V dropped 0 bases and J dropped 7; count of bases not matched to a gene: 8. This CDR3 contains 15 residues. Per germline, CDR1 DFQATT and CDR2 SNEGSKA (reference sequence). In DNA, the CDR3 is TGCAGTGCTAGAGAGGTAGCGGGAGGCCACGGGACCCAGTACTTC. Encoded protein: CSAREVAGGHGTQYF.

This clonotype was seen a handful of times. V and J are TRBV28 and TRBJ2-3; D is possibly TRBD1 or TRBD2 (5 bases each). V was pared by 5 bases and J by 3 bases, with 15 bases between. The CDR3 spans 15 residues. The germline gives CDR1 MDHEN, CDR2 SYDVKM. As DNA, the CDR3 is TGTGCCAGCAGTCGGCAGGGCAGAGGGACAGATACGCAGTATTTT. Its protein is CASSRQGRGTDTQYF. Looking up the rest from reference TRBV28 and TRBJ2-3 gives the full variable domain: DVKVTQSSRYLVKRTGEKVFLECVQDMDHENMFWYRQDPGLGLRLIYFSYDVKMKEKGDIPEGYSVSREKKERFSLILESASTNQTSMYLCASSRQGRGTDTQYFGPGTRLTVL.

At least ten counts were recorded for this clonotype. The chain couples TRBV12-3 or TRBV12-4 to TRBJ2-3; D is unclear. The CDR3 extends over 11 amino acids. Trimming took 7 bases from V and 6 from J, leaving 8 bases between them. The CDR3 DNA reads as TGTGCCAGCACCCCCGCGGATACGCAGTATTTT. It is translated as CASTPADTQYF.

This clonotype was seen at least ten times. The CDR3 is CSARTSGHTGELFF. Written as DNA, the CDR3 is TGCAGTGCTAGAACTAGCGGGCACACCGGGGAGCTGTTTTTT. The chain employs TRBV20-1 and TRBJ2-2; 9 nucleotides line up with TRBD2. The CDR3 length is 14 residues. Per germline, CDR1 DFQATT and CDR2 SNEGSKA (reference sequence). V lost 2 bases and J lost 3; bases outside the gene matches: 1.

This clonotype was counted a few times. CDR3 sequence reads: CASSLAMRGAGQPQHF. CDR3 bases: TGTGCCAGCAGCTTGGCCATGAGGGGGGCGGGCCAGCCCCAGCATTTT. The rearrangement joins TRBV5-5 to TRBJ1-5; TRBD1 might be the D (6 bases). From germline, CDR1 is SGHKS and CDR2 YYEKEE (reference sequence). This CDR3 spans 16 amino acids. With 0 bases removed from V and 7 bases from J, the gap between germline ends came to 17 bases.

The J gene is TRBJ2-7, the V gene TRBV27; maybe TRBD2 (6 bases). The CDR3 covers 14 residues. V was pared by 5 bases and J by 3 bases, with 14 bases between. Germline loops: CDR1 MNHEY, CDR2 SMNVEV (reference sequence). CDR3 loop: CASSMGGEGYEQYF. The DNA of the CDR3 is TGTGCCAGCAGTATGGGGGGAGAGGGCTACGAGCAGTACTTC.